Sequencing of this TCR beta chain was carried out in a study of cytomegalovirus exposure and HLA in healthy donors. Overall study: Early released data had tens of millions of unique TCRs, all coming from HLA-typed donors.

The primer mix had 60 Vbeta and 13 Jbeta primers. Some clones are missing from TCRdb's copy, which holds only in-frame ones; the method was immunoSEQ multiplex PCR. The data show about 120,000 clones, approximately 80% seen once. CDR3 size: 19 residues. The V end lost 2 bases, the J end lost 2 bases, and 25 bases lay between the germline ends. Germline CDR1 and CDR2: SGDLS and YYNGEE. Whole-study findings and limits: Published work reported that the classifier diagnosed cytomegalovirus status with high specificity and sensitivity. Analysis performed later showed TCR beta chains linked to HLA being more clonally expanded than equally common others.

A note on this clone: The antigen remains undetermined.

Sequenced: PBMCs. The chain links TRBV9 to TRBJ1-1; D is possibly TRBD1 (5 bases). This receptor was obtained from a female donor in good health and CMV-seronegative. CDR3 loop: CASSVEGGVSGSPNTEAFF. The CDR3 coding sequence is TGTGCCAGCAGCGTGGAGGGAGGGGTTTCTGGATCACCCAACACTGAAGCTTTCTTT. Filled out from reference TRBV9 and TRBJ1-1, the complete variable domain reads DSGVTQTPKHLITATGQRVTLRCSPRSGDLSVYWYQQSLDQGLQFLIQYYNGEERAKGNILERFSAQQFPDLHSELNLSSLELGDSALYFCASSVEGGVSGSPNTEAFFGQGTRLTVV.